Below are 17 T cell receptor beta chains sequenced from a single sample in a study of cytomegalovirus exposure and HLA in healthy donors. PCR used 60 Vbeta primers and 13 Jbeta primers. Clones were read by immunoSEQ multiplex PCR, and TCRdb kept only the in-frame ones, dropping some. The top ten clones hold around 1.5% of a sample with about 170,000 clones, over 60% of them seen once. Sequencing used PBMCs. The source of these receptors is a girl aged 10 to 17 in good health and CMV-seronegative.

J is TRBJ1-4 and V is TRBV5-6; no clear D gene. The germline CDR1 and CDR2 sequences are SGHDT and YYEEEE. CDR3 length equals 16 residues. V was trimmed by 2 bases and J by 0 bases, leaving 11 bases between them. CDR3 in amino acids: CASSLGGTATNEKLFF. The CDR3 DNA sequence: TGTGCCAGCAGCTTAGGCGGTACGGCAACTAATGAAAAACTGTTTTTT. Full variable domain (outside the CDR3, taken from reference TRBV5-6 and TRBJ1-4): DAGVTQSPTHLIKTRGQQVTLRCSPKSGHDTVSWYQQALGQGPQFIFQYYEEEERQRGNFPDRFSGHQFPNYSSELNVNALLLGDSALYLCASSLGGTATNEKLFFGSGTQLSVL.

The chain combines TRBV7-9 with TRBJ1-1; 9 bases are shared with TRBD1. V lost 5 bases, J lost 3 bases, and 7 bases stayed unmatched. The CDR3 sequence is 15 residues long. Per the germline V gene, CDR1 is SEHNR and CDR2 is FQNEAQ (reference sequence). The CDR3: CASSLMTGGDTEAFF. The CDR3, as DNA: TGTGCCAGCAGCCTGATGACAGGGGGGGACACTGAAGCTTTCTTT. Full variable domain (rest looked up from reference TRBV7-9 and TRBJ1-1): DTGVSQNPRHKITKRGQNVTFRCDPISEHNRLYWYRQTLGQGPEFLTYFQNEAQLEKSRLLSDRFSAERPKGSFSTLEIQRTEQGDSAMYLCASSLMTGGDTEAFFGQGTRLTVV.

The chain employs TRBV5-1 and TRBJ2-7; D is possibly TRBD1 (6 bases). The CDR3 runs to 15 residues. The V end lost 4 bases, the J end lost 5 bases, and 19 bases lay between the germline ends. Germline-derived CDR1 and CDR2 are SGHRS and YFSETQ. The CDR3 coding sequence is TGCGCCAGCAGCCTCCAGGACAGCCCAGGGGACGAGCAGTACTTC. This encodes CASSLQDSPGDEQYF.

V is TRBV6-1 and J is TRBJ2-2; D gene ambiguous. V was clipped by 0 bases and J by 4 bases, with 3 bases between them. Germline assignment: CDR1 MNHNS and CDR2 SASEGT. The length of the CDR3 is 13 residues. The CDR3 region is CASSEAVTGELFF. The CDR3 DNA follows: TGTGCCAGCAGTGAAGCCGTCACCGGGGAGCTGTTTTTT.

CDR3 sequence: CSARSGENGELFF. The CDR3 DNA sequence: TGCAGCGCCAGGTCAGGGGAGAACGGGGAGCTGTTTTTT. This chain uses TRBV29-1 with TRBJ2-2; possible D gene TRBD1, 6 bases. Trimming left V 7 bases short and J 7 bases short, with 16 bases between. The V gene's germline CDR1 is SQVTM and CDR2 ANQGSEA. The CDR3 spans 13 residues.

The chain has TRBV7-9 and TRBJ1-4; 7 bases match TRBD1. The junction had 4 bases not matched to a gene; V was cut back by 3 bases and J by 6 bases. CDR3 length: 14 amino acids. Germline CDR1 is SEHNR and CDR2 is FQNEAQ (reference sequence). This CDR3 reads CASSLDRIHEKLFF. As DNA, the CDR3 is TGTGCCAGCAGCTTGGACAGGATCCATGAAAAACTGTTTTTT.

This clone was seen a few times. The rearrangement joins TRBV5-1 to TRBJ2-5; 8 positions match TRBD1. Germline CDR1 reads SGHRS; CDR2 reads YFSETQ. This CDR3 region has 15 residues. The junction had 7 bases not matched to a gene; V was cut back by 1 base and J by 5 bases. This CDR3 reads CASSLMDREWETQYF. In DNA form, the CDR3 reads TGCGCCAGCAGCTTGATGGACAGGGAATGGGAGACCCAGTACTTC.

This clone was counted between two and nine times. The chain joins TRBV6-5 to TRBJ1-1; 7 bases fit TRBD1. CDR1 and CDR2 (germline): MNHEY, SVGAGI. This CDR3 region has 12 residues. V lost 6 bases and J lost 5; bases outside the gene matches: 3. The CDR3 DNA reads TGTGCCAGCAGGCAGGGGGGTACTGAAGCTTTCTTT. Translated: CASRQGGTEAFF.

The chain couples TRBV28 to TRBJ2-3; TRBD2 matches at 9 bases. Germline V gene lookup returns CDR1 MDHEN and CDR2 SYDVKM. Losses at the gene ends were 4 bases for V and 0 bases for J; bases not matched to a gene: 17. CDR3 length: 20 residues. The CDR3 region has the DNA TGTGCCAGCAGTTCCCCCCCGGGGGGCGGGGGGGCTACTAGCACAGATACGCAGTATTTT. This translates into CASSSPPGGGGATSTDTQYF.

The chain recombines TRBV7-8 with TRBJ1-5, with D unresolved. The germline gives CDR1 SGHVS, CDR2 FQNEAQ. The CDR3 is 15 amino acids. The germline V and J ends were trimmed by 3 bases and 0 bases, with 9 bases remaining between them. DNA for the CDR3: TGTGCCAGCAGCTTGACGGGGAATAGCAATCAGCCCCAGCATTTT. This sequence encodes CASSLTGNSNQPQHF. The full variable domain, with the rest looked up from reference TRBV7-8 and TRBJ1-5, is GAGVSQSPRYKVAKRGQDVALRCDPISGHVSLFWYQQALGQGPEFLTYFQNEAQLDKSGLPSDRFFAERPEGSVSTLKIQRTQQEDSAVYLCASSLTGNSNQPQHFGDGTRLSIL.

This rearrangement joins TRBV11-1 to TRBJ2-7; the D is unclear. CDR1 and CDR2 from the germline V gene are SGHAT and FQDESV (reference sequence). The V and J ends lost 0 bases and 2 bases respectively, with 5 bases between them. The CDR3 has 13 residues. The CDR3 DNA reads TGTGCCAGCAGCTTAGCCCTTACCTACGAGCAGTACTTC. Encoded protein: CASSLALTYEQYF.

The CDR3 here is CASSLKTGGYEQYF. The CDR3 DNA reads TGTGCCAGCAGCTTGAAAACAGGTGGCTACGAGCAGTACTTC. This chain links TRBV7-9 with TRBJ2-7; D might be TRBD1 (5 bases). Germline V gene sequence: CDR1 SEHNR, CDR2 FQNEAQ (reference sequence). The CDR3 is 14 residues long. V dropped 3 bases and J dropped 3 bases, with 12 bases sitting between them. Complete variable domain (other parts from reference TRBV7-9 and TRBJ2-7): DTGVSQNPRHKITKRGQNVTFRCDPISEHNRLYWYRQTLGQGPEFLTYFQNEAQLEKSRLLSDRFSAERPKGSFSTLEIQRTEQGDSAMYLCASSLKTGGYEQYFGPGTRLTVT.

The chain recombines TRBV10-1 with TRBJ2-7; D gene uncertain. Germline lookup yields CDR1 WNHNN and CDR2 SYGVQD (reference sequence). This CDR3 comprises 13 residues. Trimming took 3 bases from V and 2 from J, leaving 8 bases between them. The CDR3 loop reads CASSESPAYEQYF. CDR3 nucleotides: TGCGCCAGCAGTGAATCTCCGGCCTACGAGCAGTACTTC.

The chain uses TRBV12-1 and TRBJ1-5. TRBV12-1 is shown as a pseudogene. The CDR3 is 14 amino acids. The CDR3 loop reads CASSSRGLYQPQHF. CDR3 nucleotide sequence: TGTGCCAGCAGCTCCAGAGGACTATATCAGCCCCAGCATTTT.

The chain carries TRBV29-1 and TRBJ1-5; D is possibly TRBD1 (6 bases). The germline gives CDR1 SQVTM, CDR2 ANQGSEA. The CDR3 is 12 residues long. V was shortened by 6 bases and J by 4 bases, with 10 bases between the two germline ends. This chain's CDR3 is CSVGGQNQPQHF. The CDR3 DNA sequence: TGCAGCGTAGGTGGACAGAATCAGCCCCAGCATTTT.

This rearrangement joins TRBV5-1 to TRBJ2-5, with 9 bases that match TRBD1. V lost 3 bases, J lost 5 bases, and 8 bases stayed unmatched. The V gene's germline CDR1 is SGHRS and CDR2 YFSETQ. The CDR3 consists of 15 residues. The CDR3 sequence is CASSSPGQGRETQYF. In DNA, the CDR3 is TGCGCCAGCAGCTCCCCGGGACAGGGCAGGGAGACCCAGTACTTC. Using reference TRBV5-1 and TRBJ2-5 for the parts outside the CDR3, the full variable domain is KAGVTQTPRYLIKTRGQQVTLSCSPISGHRSVSWYQQTPGQGLQFLFEYFSETQRNKGNFPGRFSGRQFSNSRSEMNVSTLELGDSALYLCASSSPGQGRETQYFGPGTRLLVL.

The genes are TRBV5-6 and TRBJ1-6; 9 nucleotides match TRBD1. From germline, CDR1 is SGHDT and CDR2 YYEEEE. Losses at the gene ends were 3 bases for V and 8 bases for J; bases not matched to a gene: 15. The CDR3 sequence is 18 residues long. The CDR3 region is CASSSKGGQGLWDSPLHF. DNA of the CDR3: TGTGCCAGCAGCTCCAAGGGGGGACAGGGCCTATGGGATTCACCCCTCCACTTT.